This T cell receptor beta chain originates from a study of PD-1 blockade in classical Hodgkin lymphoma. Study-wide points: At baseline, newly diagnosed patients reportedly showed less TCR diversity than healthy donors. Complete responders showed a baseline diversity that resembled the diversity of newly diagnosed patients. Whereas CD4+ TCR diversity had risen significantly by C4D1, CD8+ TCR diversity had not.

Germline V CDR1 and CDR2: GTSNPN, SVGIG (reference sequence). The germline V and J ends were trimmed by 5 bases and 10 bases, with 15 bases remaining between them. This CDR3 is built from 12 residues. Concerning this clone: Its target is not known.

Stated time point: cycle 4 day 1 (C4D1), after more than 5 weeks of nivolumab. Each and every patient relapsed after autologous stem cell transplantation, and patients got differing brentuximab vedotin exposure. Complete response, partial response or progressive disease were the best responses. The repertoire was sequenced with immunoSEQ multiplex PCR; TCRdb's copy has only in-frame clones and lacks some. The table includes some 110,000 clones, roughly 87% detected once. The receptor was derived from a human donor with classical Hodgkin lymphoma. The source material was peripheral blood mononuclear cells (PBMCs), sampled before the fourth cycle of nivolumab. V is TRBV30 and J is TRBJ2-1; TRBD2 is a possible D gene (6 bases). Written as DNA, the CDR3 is TGTGCCTGGGACACGGGAGCAATGGAGCAGTTCTTC. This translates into CAWDTGAMEQFF.